This T cell receptor beta chain was documented in a study of blood T cell repertoires in COVID-19. Across the whole study: Sites across the United States, Italy and Spain contributed samples from acute and convalescent COVID-19.

Germline V gene sequence: CDR1 KGHSH, CDR2 LQKENI. V was pared by 2 bases and J by 6 bases, with 10 bases between. CDR3 size: 14 residues. As processed by the authors: It was from reference gene primer amplification that nucleated cell counts were estimated. The table came from immunoSEQ multiplex PCR; TCRdb's copy has only in-frame clones and leaves some out. V and J calls plus clone size are reproduced from that table; the DNA served to infer D and trimming. Of about 180,000 clones in the sample, approximately 86% were seen once. The specimen was peripheral blood. The TCR originated in a man aged 45-65 years with active or convalescent COVID-19. The chain uses TRBV18 and TRBJ2-2; D not certain. Written as DNA, the CDR3 is TGTGCCAGCTCACCAGAAATGGGCCCCGGGGAGCTGTTTTTT. As protein: CASSPEMGPGELFF.